The T cell receptor (beta chain) described here comes from a study of cytomegalovirus exposure and HLA in healthy donors. Study-wide points: Most subjects' HLA-A and HLA-B alleles were reportedly predicted from TCR beta sequences. Exclusion applied to some V segments, including TRBV6-2 and TRBV6-3, as they were indistinguishable.

With 2 bases removed from V and 6 bases from J, the gap between germline ends came to 13 bases. The germline V gene has CDR1 LGHNA and CDR2 YNFKEQ. The CDR3 is 14 residues long. The table lists this clone with a few counts. The antigen is unknown. Primers for the PCR totalled 60 Vbeta and 13 Jbeta. Generated by immunoSEQ multiplex PCR, the TCRdb table keeps only in-frame clones and is missing some. In the table there are some 150,000 clones, about 65% of which are singletons. What was sequenced was PBMCs. This rearrangement joins TRBV4-2 to TRBJ1-2, with a weak D call TRBD1 (6 bases). The TCR comes from a young woman in good health and CMV-seronegative. The DNA for the CDR3 is TGTGCCAGCAGCCAACTGGACAGAAATCATGGCTACACCTTC. Translation gives CASSQLDRNHGYTF.